This entry lists 12 T cell receptor beta chains sequenced from one sample in a study of sequential checkpoint blockade in melanoma. The table came from immunoSEQ multiplex PCR; TCRdb's copy has only in-frame clones and leaves some out. The sample has 10,000 or so clones; under 30% are singletons. Treatment of the sample: randomized to nivolumab then ipilimumab (arm A) or the reverse (arm B). The sample was tumor tissue (inferred from file names), taken from a patient given nivolumab and ipilimumab in sequence. These receptors all come from a human donor with melanoma.

The gene calls are TRBV11-3 and TRBJ2-1; D is possibly TRBD1 or TRBD2 (6 bases each). The germline V gene encodes CDR1 SGHNT and CDR2 YENEEA. CDR3 length equals 15 residues. Trimming took 4 bases from V and 1 from J, leaving 11 bases between them. The CDR3 bases are TGTGCCAGCAGCTCACAGGGAGGATCCTACAATGAGCAGTTCTTC. As protein: CASSSQGGSYNEQFF.

This clone has only a few counts. V is TRBV11-3 and J is TRBJ2-2; D unresolved. Trimming shortened V by 3 bases and J by 2 bases, and 16 bases separated the two germline ends. Germline CDR1 and CDR2: SGHNT and YENEEA. CDR3 length equals 17 residues. This CDR3 is CASSLSLRTANTGELFF. DNA for the CDR3: TGTGCCAGCAGCTTGAGCTTGCGGACGGCCAACACCGGGGAGCTGTTTTTT.

This clone was detected a few times. The CDR3 DNA follows: TGTGCCAGCACCAGGACAGGGTTTGCTGGGGCCAACGTCCTGACTTTC. This encodes CASTRTGFAGANVLTF. V gene TRBV11-3 combines with J gene TRBJ2-6; 8 positions match TRBD1. From germline, CDR1 is SGHNT and CDR2 YENEEA. CDR3 size: 16 residues. V dropped 7 bases and J dropped 2; count of bases not matched to a gene: 7.

The chain couples TRBV9 to TRBJ2-5; the match to TRBD2 covers 10 bases. Germline V gene data show CDR1 as SGDLS and CDR2 as YYNGEE. With 6 bases clipped from V and 2 bases from J, the junction kept 7 bases outside the gene matches. The CDR3 is 15 residues long. CDR3 loop: CASTISGGTQETQYF. The DNA of the CDR3 is TGTGCCAGCACCATTAGCGGGGGGACACAAGAGACCCAGTACTTC.

Regarding this clone: One end of the junction is discordant with germline, which a read error may explain. The chain couples TRBV6-8 to TRBJ1-2; D not resolved. CDR3 length: 14 residues. Germline lookup yields CDR1 MNHGY and CDR2 SAAAGT. The DNA for the CDR3 is TGTGCCATCAGTGGATTGGGGTTTGGCTATGGCTACACCTTC. It encodes CAISGLGFGYGYTF.

This clone was counted once. The chain recombines TRBV19 with TRBJ2-5; a weak D match, TRBD2 (7 bases). V was trimmed by 2 bases and J by 5 bases, leaving 12 bases between them. The CDR3 is made up of 14 amino acids. The germline V gene encodes CDR1 LNHDA and CDR2 SQIVND (reference sequence). CDR3 protein: CASSIRGRGETQYF. Here the CDR3 DNA reads TGTGCCAGTAGTATACGTGGGAGGGGGGAGACCCAGTACTTC.

The chain combines TRBV18 with TRBJ1-2, with D possibly matching TRBD1 (6 bases). Germline V lookup: CDR1 KGHSH, CDR2 LQKENI. Trimming took off 5 bases at V and 8 bases at J, with 18 bases between the two ends. The CDR3 contains 14 residues. The CDR3 region has the DNA TGTGCCAGCTCAGTCGGCTCCCAGGGGAACGGCTACACCTTC. Its protein is CASSVGSQGNGYTF.

This clone turned up a few times. The chain joins TRBV11-3 to TRBJ2-1; the match to TRBD1 covers 9 bases. The V segment lost 6 bases and the J segment 5 bases; nucleotides outside the gene matches: 5. Germline CDR1 is SGHNT and CDR2 is YENEEA. The CDR3 runs 14 residues. The CDR3 sequence is CASSPGQGHNEQFF. The CDR3 region has the DNA TGTGCCAGCAGTCCGGGACAGGGCCACAATGAGCAGTTCTTC.

This clone has more than one count but fewer than ten. This chain joins TRBV6-8 and TRBJ2-1; TRBD1 aligns across 8 bases. Germline V gene lookup returns CDR1 MNHGY and CDR2 SAAAGT. Trimming at V came to 6 bases and at J to 2 bases, leaving 9 bases not matched to a gene. CDR3 length: 16 residues. The CDR3 DNA reads TGTGCCAGCAGCCACGGGGCGGGACAGGCCTACAATGAGCAGTTCTTC. This encodes CASSHGAGQAYNEQFF.

This clone came up many times. This chain connects TRBV11-3 to TRBJ1-3; TRBD1 aligns across 10 bases. Germline assignment: CDR1 SGHNT and CDR2 YENEEA. This CDR3 contains 15 residues. The J segment lost 8 bases and the V segment lost 3 bases, leaving 7 bases of the junction unmatched. CDR3 region: CASSFTGTGVDTIYF. Written as DNA, the CDR3 is TGTGCCAGCAGCTTTACCGGGACAGGGGTCGACACCATATATTTT.

There are a few counts of this clone. This chain uses TRBV6-8 with TRBJ2-2; possibly TRBD1 or TRBD2 for D (5 bases each). Between the trimmed V and J ends, which lost 3 bases and 1 base, there was a span of 6 bases. Germline V gene lookup returns CDR1 MNHGY and CDR2 SAAAGT. The length of the CDR3 is 14 residues. The CDR3 here is CASSYGGNTGELFF. The CDR3 DNA sequence: TGTGCCAGCAGTTATGGGGGGAACACCGGGGAGCTGTTTTTT.

This clone was observed at least ten times. The genes are TRBV7-6 and TRBJ1-1; D might be TRBD1 (6 bases). Trimming cost V 5 bases and J 2 bases, with 24 bases left between them. The CDR3 totals 18 residues. In germline, CDR1 is SGHVS, CDR2 FNYEAQ. The CDR3 DNA reads TGTGCCAGCAGCCCGCCGGGGGCAGGGGATTTTGGTAACACTGAAGCTTTCTTT. It translates to CASSPPGAGDFGNTEAFF.